This entry concerns a single TCR beta chain. This entry comes from a study of T cell changes during pregnancy in multiple sclerosis. Generated by immunoSEQ multiplex PCR, the TCRdb table keeps only in-frame clones and is missing some. Of under 75,000 clones in the sample, about 91% were seen once. The sequence derives from a female donor with multiple sclerosis, enrolled in a pregnancy study. The sequences come from peripheral blood, collected in the first trimester of pregnancy.

The CDR3 here is CAIRSGADMNTEAFF. DNA for the CDR3: TGTGCCATCAGATCTGGGGCGGATATGAACACTGAAGCTTTCTTT. The chain carries TRBV10-3 and TRBJ1-1, with D maybe TRBD1 (5 bases). The CDR3 has 15 amino acids. Trimming stripped 6 bases from V and 0 bases from J, with 14 bases between. The germline V gene has CDR1 ENHRY and CDR2 SYGVKD.